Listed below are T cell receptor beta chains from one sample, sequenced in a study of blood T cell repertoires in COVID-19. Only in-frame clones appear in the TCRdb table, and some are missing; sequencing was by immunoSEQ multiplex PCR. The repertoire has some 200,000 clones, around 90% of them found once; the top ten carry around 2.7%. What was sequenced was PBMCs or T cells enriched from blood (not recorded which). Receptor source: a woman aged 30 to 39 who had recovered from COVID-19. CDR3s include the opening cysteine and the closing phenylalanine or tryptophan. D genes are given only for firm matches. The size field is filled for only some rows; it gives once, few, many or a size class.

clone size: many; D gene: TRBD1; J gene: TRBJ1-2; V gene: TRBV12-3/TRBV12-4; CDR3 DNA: TGTGCCAGCAGTCCAACAGGGGGTATTGGCTACACCTTC; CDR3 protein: CASSPTGGIGYTF
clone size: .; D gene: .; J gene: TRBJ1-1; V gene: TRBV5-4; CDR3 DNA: TGTGCCAGCAGCTATGAGGGAATTGACAGGGAAGCTTTCTTT; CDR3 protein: CASSYEGIDREAFF
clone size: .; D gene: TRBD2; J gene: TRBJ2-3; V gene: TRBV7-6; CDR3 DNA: TGTGCCAGCAGCTTAGTCCTTGGCGGGGGGGCAGGAGATACGCAGTATTTT; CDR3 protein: CASSLVLGGGAGDTQYF
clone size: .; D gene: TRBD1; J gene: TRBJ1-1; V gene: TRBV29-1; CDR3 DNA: TGCAGCGTTGTAGGTCAGGGGGGCACTGAAGCTTTCTTT; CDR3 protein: CSVVGQGGTEAFF
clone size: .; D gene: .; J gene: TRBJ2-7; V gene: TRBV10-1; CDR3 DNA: TGCGCCAGCAGTCCCCCCCCGACATACCTGTTGTACGAGCAGTACTTC; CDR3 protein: CASSPPPTYLLYEQYF
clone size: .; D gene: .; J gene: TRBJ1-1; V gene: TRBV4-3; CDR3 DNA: TGCGCCAGCAGCCCGTCCCTGAACACTGAAGCTTTCTTT; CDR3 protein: CASSPSLNTEAFF
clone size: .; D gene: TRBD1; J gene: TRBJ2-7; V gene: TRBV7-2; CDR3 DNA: TGTGCCAGCTTAAACGACAGGGCGTCGTACGAGCAGTACTTC; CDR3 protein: CASLNDRASYEQYF
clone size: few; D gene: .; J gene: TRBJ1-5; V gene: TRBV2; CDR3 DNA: TGTGCCAGCAGGCATCCTCAGGGTTATAGCAATCAGCCCCAGCATTTT; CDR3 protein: CASRHPQGYSNQPQHF
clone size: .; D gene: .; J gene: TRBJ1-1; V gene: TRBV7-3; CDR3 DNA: TGTGCCAGCAGCCCGGCGGGGGCCACTGAAGCTTTCTTT; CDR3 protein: CASSPAGATEAFF
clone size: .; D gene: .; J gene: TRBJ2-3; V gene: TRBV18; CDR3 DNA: TGTGCCAGCTCACCCCCAGGGGCAGATACGCAGTATTTT; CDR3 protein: CASSPPGADTQYF
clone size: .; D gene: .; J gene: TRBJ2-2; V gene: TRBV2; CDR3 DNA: TGTGCCAGCAGTATGAAGGAAACAAGAGGGTCCGGGGAGCTGTTTTTT; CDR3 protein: CASSMKETRGSGELFF
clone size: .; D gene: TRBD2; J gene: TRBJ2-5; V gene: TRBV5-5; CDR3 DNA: TGTGCCAGCAGCCTCGGGACTAGTATAGAGACCCAGTACTTC; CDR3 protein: CASSLGTSIETQYF
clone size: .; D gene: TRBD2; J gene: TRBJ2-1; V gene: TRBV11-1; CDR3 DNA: TGTGCCAGCAGCTTAGAAGCGGGGGGGCAAGATGAGCAGTTCTTC; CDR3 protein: CASSLEAGGQDEQFF
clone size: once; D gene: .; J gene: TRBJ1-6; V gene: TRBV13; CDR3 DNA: TGTGCCAGCAGCTTAAGAGGGTCCTATAATTCACCCCTCCACTTT; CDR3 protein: CASSLRGSYNSPLHF
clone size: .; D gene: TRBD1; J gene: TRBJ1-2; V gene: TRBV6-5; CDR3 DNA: TGTGCCAGCAGGGGACAGGGGGGCGGCTATGGCTACACCTTC; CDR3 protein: CASRGQGGGYGYTF
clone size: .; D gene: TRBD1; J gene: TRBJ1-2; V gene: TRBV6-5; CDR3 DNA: TGTGCCAGCACCAGGGACAGGGGGCGCTATGGCGGCTACACCTTC; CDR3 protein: CASTRDRGRYGGYTF
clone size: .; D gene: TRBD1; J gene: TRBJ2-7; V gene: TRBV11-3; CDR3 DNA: TGTGCCAGCAGCTCAGGGACAGGGGACGAGCAGTACTTC; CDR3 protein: CASSSGTGDEQYF
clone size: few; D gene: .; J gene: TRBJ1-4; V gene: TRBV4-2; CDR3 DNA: TGTGCCAGCAGCCAAGTTACGACTATCGAGAATGAAAAACTGTTTTTT; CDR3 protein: CASSQVTTIENEKLFF